This T cell receptor beta chain stems from a study of blood T cell repertoires in COVID-19. In the study overall: PBMCs, B-cell-depleted T cells, or T cells were the source of the cDNA or gDNA that made up the material.

The CDR3 consists of 14 residues. Categorization into cohorts depended on clinical history that participants reported. In Cohort 3, a recovered donor had either two negative PCRs, clearance, or symptom resolution. TCRdb's copy holds only in-frame clones and misses some; the assay was immunoSEQ multiplex PCR. The table includes under 300,000 clones, under 95% detected once. The chain uses TRBV21-1 and TRBJ1-2; the DNA was not compared with TRBD1, the D call given in the table. TRBV21-1 is a listed pseudogene. Sequences were obtained from PBMCs or T cells enriched from blood (not recorded which). This sequence was found in a woman in her late teens or twenties who had recovered from COVID-19. The CDR3 region has the DNA TGTGCCAGCAGCAAACAATACAGGGGGCGAGGCTACACCTTC. As protein: CASSKQYRGRGYTF.